This T cell receptor beta chain was documented in a study of blood T cells in healthy people across ages. Through a sample-barcoded 5' primer and a J-beta primer mix, a second PCR was run for roughly 7 to 11 cycles. Every cDNA was tagged by a template-switch adaptor with 12 random nucleotides. TCRdb re-called the 5' RACE reads through MiXCR, storing one row per CDR3 protein. This table has 800,000 to 950,000 distinct CDR3 sequences, almost 30% appearing once. This clonotype was detected a few times. Germline lookup yields CDR1 DFQATT and CDR2 SNEGSKA (reference sequence). The CDR3 contains 16 residues. V lost 5 bases to trimming and J lost 7 bases; unmatched junction nucleotides: 11. In addition, the sample was reused for a study of T cells of mothers and their children. That publication notes: Donors were a few healthy Caucasian mothers and their six children. Slightly higher overlap, not significant, was seen in related mother-child pairs than in unrelated pairs.

This clonotype originated in a woman aged 40 to 55 in good health. The chain recombines TRBV20-1 with TRBJ2-1, with TRBD2 matching 13 bases. The specimen sequenced was blood. The CDR3 loop is CSAGGTTSGGANEQFF. CDR3 in DNA: TGCAGTGCTGGGGGTACCACTAGCGGGGGGGCGAATGAGCAGTTCTTC.